Presented here are 25 T cell receptor beta chains from one specimen sequenced in a study of T cells in Graves' hyperthyroidism and ophthalmopathy. RNA transcripts served as the template for amplifying TCR beta CDR3 regions. An initial round of RT-PCR targeting the TCR CDR3 relied on the HTBI primer set. TCRdb passed the multiplex PCR reads through MiXCR, listing each CDR3 protein once. The sample lists about 250,000 distinct CDR3 sequences; around 22% were seen once. Material: blood. These TCRs come from a man younger than 45 with Graves' ophthalmopathy.

This clonotype turned up a few times. The chain joins TRBV12-3 or TRBV12-4 to TRBJ2-7, with D possibly matching TRBD2 (6 bases). V shed 5 bases and J shed 2 bases, with 10 bases lying between them. The CDR3 spans 13 residues. This CDR3 reads CASSGDFPYEQYF. The CDR3 DNA follows: TGTGCCAGCAGTGGGGACTTTCCCTACGAGCAGTACTTC.

This clonotype was counted ten times or more. The J gene is TRBJ2-7, the V gene TRBV5-1; D is possibly TRBD1 (6 bases). Trimming stripped 4 bases from V and 2 bases from J, with 13 bases between. Germline assignment: CDR1 SGHRS and CDR2 YFSETQ. The CDR3 consists of 14 residues. DNA of the CDR3: TGCGCCAGCAGCCTTAACAGGGAGACCTACGAGCAGTACTTC. Encoded protein: CASSLNRETYEQYF.

The CDR3 loop reads CASSLGLAGGGEQYF. The CDR3 DNA reads TGTGCCAGCAGTCTCGGGCTAGCGGGAGGGGGCGAGCAGTACTTC. The chain recombines TRBV12-3 or TRBV12-4 with TRBJ2-7; 12 bases agree with TRBD2. Germline trimming cut 5 bases from V and 6 bases from J; bases unmatched to any gene: 8. The CDR3 is 15 residues long.

The rearrangement uses TRBV13 and TRBJ2-1, with D maybe TRBD2 (7 bases). Trimming took off 5 bases at V and 9 bases at J, with 14 bases between the two ends. Per the germline V gene, CDR1 is PRHDT and CDR2 is FYEKMQ (reference sequence). The CDR3 is 13 residues long. The CDR3 nucleotides are TGTGCCAGCAGCCTCATAAGGGGGGGTGAGCAGTTCTTC. Its translation is CASSLIRGGEQFF.

The chain couples TRBV2 to TRBJ1-1, with TRBD1 matching over 8 bases. The CDR3 contains 12 residues. V lost 7 bases and J lost 8; bases outside the gene matches: 6. From germline, CDR1 is SNHLY and CDR2 FYNNEI. The CDR3 is CASNLQGGEAFF. The CDR3 coding sequence is TGTGCCAGCAACCTACAGGGGGGGGAAGCTTTCTTT.

This clonotype was seen ten or more times. V is TRBV7-8 and J is TRBJ1-2; D is possibly TRBD1 (6 bases). V was pared by 5 bases and J by 4 bases, with 11 bases between. This CDR3 region has 13 residues. Per the germline V gene, CDR1 is SGHVS and CDR2 is FQNEAQ. CDR3 coding DNA: TGTGCCAGCAGCGAGGACAGCACCTATGGCTACACCTTC. Translating gives CASSEDSTYGYTF.

At least ten counts were recorded for this clonotype. The chain employs TRBV3-1 and TRBJ2-1, with 8 bases that match TRBD2. Germline values: CDR1 LGHDT, CDR2 YNNKEL (reference sequence). With 3 bases clipped from V and 8 bases from J, the junction kept 3 bases outside the gene matches. The length of the CDR3 is 13 residues. Here the CDR3 DNA reads TGTGCCAGCAGCCATACGGGAGGGGATGAGCAGTTCTTC. Residues: CASSHTGGDEQFF.

The sample holds a few counts of this clonotype. The chain employs TRBV11-1 and TRBJ2-7, with 12 bases fitting TRBD1. Losses at the gene ends were 4 bases for V and 4 bases for J; bases not matched to a gene: 5. Looked up from germline, CDR1 is SGHAT and CDR2 is FQDESV (reference sequence). CDR3 size: 15 residues. The CDR3 loop is CASSYGTGGMYEQYF. For the CDR3, the DNA is TGTGCCAGCAGCTATGGGACAGGGGGCATGTACGAGCAGTACTTC. The variable domain in full, with the rest retrieved from reference TRBV11-1 and TRBJ2-7, is EAEVAQSPRYKITEKSQAVAFWCDPISGHATLYWYRQILGQGPELLVQFQDESVVDDSQLPKDRFSAERLKGVDSTLKIQPAELGDSAMYLCASSYGTGGMYEQYFGPGTRLTVT.

This clonotype was seen repeatedly, ten times or more. J is TRBJ2-7 and V is TRBV5-1; 9 positions match TRBD1. V was pared by 4 bases and J by 6 bases, with 5 bases of the junction left unmatched. This CDR3 is 13 amino acids long. Germline CDR1 is SGHRS and CDR2 is YFSETQ. The chain's CDR3 is CASSPTGGTEQYF. The CDR3 region has the DNA TGCGCCAGCAGCCCTACAGGGGGCACCGAGCAGTACTTC.

This clonotype was counted many times. V and J are TRBV18 and TRBJ2-7, with TRBD2 matching 9 bases. With 0 bases clipped from V and 4 bases from J, the junction kept 4 bases outside the gene matches. Germline V CDR1 and CDR2: KGHSH, LQKENI. There are 15 residues in the CDR3. The CDR3 loop is CASSPPAGGRYEQYF. CDR3 DNA: TGTGCCAGCTCACCACCGGCGGGAGGGCGGTACGAGCAGTACTTC.

This clonotype has just a few counts. The chain has TRBV7-6 and TRBJ2-1, with a weak D call TRBD1 (7 bases). Germline V CDR1 and CDR2: SGHVS, FNYEAQ. V lost 2 bases and J 5 bases, leaving 19 bases between the germline ends. CDR3 length equals 17 residues. CDR3 protein: CASSLRVGGGGDNEQFF. The CDR3 DNA reads as TGTGCCAGCAGCTTACGGGTTGGAGGGGGCGGGGACAATGAGCAGTTCTTC.

This chain links TRBV7-2 with TRBJ2-2, with 11 bases lining up with TRBD2. Per the germline V gene, CDR1 is SGHTA and CDR2 is FQGNSA. CDR3 length: 16 residues. Unmatched junction bases numbered 10, after V lost 6 bases and J lost 7 bases. CDR3 coding DNA: TGTGCCAGCAGTCAGACTAGCGGGATAACGGGCGGGGAGCTGTTTTTT. Translating gives CASSQTSGITGGELFF.

This clonotype was counted ten times or more. For the CDR3, the DNA is TGTGCCTGGAGTACGGGACTTCCCTACGAGCAGTACTTC. This translates into CAWSTGLPYEQYF. The chain is built from TRBV30 and TRBJ2-7; D might be TRBD2 (6 bases). Per germline, CDR1 GTSNPN and CDR2 SVGIG (reference sequence). Trimming removed 2 bases at V and 2 bases at J, with 10 bases between. There are 13 residues in the CDR3.

The chain links TRBV4-1 to TRBJ2-2; D is unresolved. The CDR3 consists of 15 residues. V lost 4 bases and J 6 bases, leaving 15 bases between the germline ends. CDR1 is MGHRA and CDR2 is YSYEKL in the germline V gene. CDR3 DNA: TGCGCCAGCAGCCCAATCCTTAAAAGACCCGGGGAGCTGTTTTTT. Protein product: CASSPILKRPGELFF.

There are many counts of this clonotype. The genes are TRBV13 and TRBJ2-3, with D perhaps being TRBD1 or TRBD2 (5 bases each). V lost 3 bases and J lost 5, with 21 bases in between. CDR1 PRHDT and CDR2 FYEKMQ come from the germline V gene (reference sequence). The CDR3 totals 17 residues. The CDR3 protein is CASSFNSNTRGGDTQYF. CDR3 in DNA: TGTGCCAGCAGCTTCAACAGCAATACTAGGGGCGGAGATACGCAGTATTTT.

The V and J genes are TRBV11-1 and TRBJ2-7; 11 nucleotides align to TRBD2. The junction had 6 bases not matched to a gene; V was cut back by 5 bases and J by 0 bases. The CDR3 spans 16 residues. CDR1 and CDR2 from the germline V gene are SGHAT and FQDESV (reference sequence). CDR3 in amino acids: CASSQGTSGGSYEQYF. Here the CDR3 DNA reads TGTGCCAGCAGCCAAGGTACTAGCGGGGGCTCCTACGAGCAGTACTTC.

This clonotype came up a few times. The chain has TRBV6-1 and TRBJ2-7, with TRBD2 as a possible D gene (6 bases). V gave up 7 bases and J gave up 2 bases, with 21 bases separating them. The CDR3 totals 16 residues. CDR1 is MNHNS and CDR2 is SASEGT in the germline V gene. CDR3 DNA: TGTGCCAGCACCCGCGGGGAGACCCTTAGGGCCTACGAGCAGTACTTC. It encodes CASTRGETLRAYEQYF.

This clonotype has a count of ten or more. The rearrangement links TRBV10-3 to TRBJ2-2, with TRBD2 identical over 10 bases. V shed 0 bases and J 4 bases; nucleotides not matched to a gene: 8. The CDR3 is made up of 18 amino acids. Germline CDR1 reads ENHRY; CDR2 reads SYGVKD. CDR3 DNA sequence: TGTGCCATCAGTGAGTCGGCTAGCGGGAGTGCAACCACCGGGGAGCTGTTTTTT. Translated, it gives CAISESASGSATTGELFF.

The rearrangement joins TRBV20-1 to TRBJ2-7; D is uncertain. This CDR3 region has 13 residues. Trimming took 7 bases from V and 0 from J, leaving 13 bases between them. CDR1 is DFQATT and CDR2 is SNEGSKA in the germline V gene (reference sequence). CDR3 sequence (DNA): TGCAGTGTCCCGGGCTTAAGCTCCTACGAGCAGTACTTC. This encodes CSVPGLSSYEQYF.

The CDR3 nucleotides are TGTGCCTGGTCCTTTGGGACAGGGAAAGATACGCAGTATTTT. This encodes CAWSFGTGKDTQYF. V is TRBV30 and J is TRBJ2-3; 9 positions agree with TRBD1. This CDR3 has 14 residues. V trimming: 5 bases; J trimming: 5 bases; junction bases outside the gene matches: 8. The germline gives CDR1 GTSNPN, CDR2 SVGIG (reference sequence). Combining the CDR3 with reference TRBV30 and TRBJ2-3 gives the whole variable domain SQTIHQWPATLVQPVGSPLSLECTVEGTSNPNLYWYRQAAGRGLQLLFYSVGIGQISSEVPQNLSASRPQDRQFILSSKKLLLSDSGFYLCAWSFGTGKDTQYFGPGTRLTVL.

This clonotype has ten or more counts. The V gene is TRBV5-1, the J gene TRBJ2-7; possibly TRBD2 for D (6 bases). V dropped 0 bases and J dropped 1 base, with 11 bases sitting between them. Looked up from germline, CDR1 is SGHRS and CDR2 is YFSETQ. This CDR3 is 15 amino acids long. The DNA for the CDR3 is TGCGCCAGCAGCTTGGAGCCAGGGAGGTCCTACGAGCAGTACTTC. Amino acids: CASSLEPGRSYEQYF. Using reference TRBV5-1 and TRBJ2-7 for the parts outside the CDR3, the full variable domain is KAGVTQTPRYLIKTRGQQVTLSCSPISGHRSVSWYQQTPGQGLQFLFEYFSETQRNKGNFPGRFSGRQFSNSRSEMNVSTLELGDSALYLCASSLEPGRSYEQYFGPGTRLTVT.

The rearrangement links TRBV15 to TRBJ1-2, with D perhaps TRBD1 (6 bases). Germline values: CDR1 LNHNV, CDR2 YYDKDF (reference sequence). The V end lost 0 bases, the J end lost 3 bases, and 14 bases lay between the germline ends. The CDR3 contains 16 residues. CDR3 amino acids: CATSRDPQGLYYGYTF. The CDR3 nucleotides read TGTGCCACCAGCAGAGACCCACAGGGCCTTTACTATGGCTACACCTTC.

This rearrangement joins TRBV10-2 to TRBJ2-1; D unresolved. The length of the CDR3 is 10 residues. Germline values: CDR1 WSHSY, CDR2 SAAADI. The V end lost 10 bases, the J end lost 9 bases, and 10 bases lay between the germline ends. CDR3 protein: CATKTGEQFF. CDR3 sequence (DNA): TGCGCCACCAAGACCGGTGAGCAGTTCTTC.

This clonotype was recorded a few times. This rearrangement joins TRBV28 to TRBJ1-6; D remains unclear. The V and J ends lost 1 base and 14 bases respectively, with 12 bases between them. CDR3 length: 13 residues. Germline assignment: CDR1 MDHEN and CDR2 SYDVKM. The CDR3 DNA reads as TGTGCCAGCAGTTTATACGGTCGCGAGGCCCTCCACTTT. Translation gives CASSLYGREALHF.

This clonotype showed up just a few times. The genes are TRBV11-3 and TRBJ1-2; D is unresolved. The CDR3 is 17 residues long. Trimming stripped 6 bases from V and 4 bases from J, with 24 bases between. CDR1 and CDR2 from the germline V gene are SGHNT and YENEEA. The CDR3: CASSNNNGGRVRYGYTF. The CDR3 region has the DNA TGTGCCAGCAGTAATAACAACGGAGGTCGGGTGCGCTATGGCTACACCTTC.